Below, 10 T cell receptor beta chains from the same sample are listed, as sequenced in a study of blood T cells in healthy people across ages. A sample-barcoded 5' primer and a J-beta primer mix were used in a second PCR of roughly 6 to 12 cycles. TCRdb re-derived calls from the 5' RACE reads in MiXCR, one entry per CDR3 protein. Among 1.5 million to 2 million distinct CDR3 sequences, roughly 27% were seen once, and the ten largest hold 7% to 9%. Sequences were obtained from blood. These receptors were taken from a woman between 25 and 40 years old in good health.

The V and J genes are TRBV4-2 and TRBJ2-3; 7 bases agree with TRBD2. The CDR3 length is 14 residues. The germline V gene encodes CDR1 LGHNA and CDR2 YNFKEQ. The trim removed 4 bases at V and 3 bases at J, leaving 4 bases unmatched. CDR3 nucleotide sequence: TGTGCCAGCAGCCCAATCGGGGGGACAGATACGCAGTATTTT. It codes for CASSPIGGTDTQYF.

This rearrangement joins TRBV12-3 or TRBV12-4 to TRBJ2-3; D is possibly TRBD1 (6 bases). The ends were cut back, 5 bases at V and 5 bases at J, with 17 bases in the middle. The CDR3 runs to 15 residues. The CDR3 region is CASSVSRGGGDTQYF. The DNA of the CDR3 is TGTGCCAGCAGTGTAAGCAGAGGGGGTGGAGATACGCAGTATTTT.

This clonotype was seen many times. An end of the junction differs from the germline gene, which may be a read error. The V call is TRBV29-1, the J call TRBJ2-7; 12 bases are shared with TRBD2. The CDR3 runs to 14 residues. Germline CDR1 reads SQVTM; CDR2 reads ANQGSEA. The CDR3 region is CGVETSGGSYEQYF. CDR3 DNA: TGCGGCGTGGAGACTAGCGGGGGATCTTACGAGCAGTACTTC.

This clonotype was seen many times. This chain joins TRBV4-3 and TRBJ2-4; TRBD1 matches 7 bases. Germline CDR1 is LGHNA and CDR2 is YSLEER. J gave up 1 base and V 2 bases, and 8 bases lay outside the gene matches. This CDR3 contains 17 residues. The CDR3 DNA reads TGCGCCAGCAGCCAAACAGGTGTGGACAGGGCCAAAAACATTCAGTACTTC. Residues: CASSQTGVDRAKNIQYF.

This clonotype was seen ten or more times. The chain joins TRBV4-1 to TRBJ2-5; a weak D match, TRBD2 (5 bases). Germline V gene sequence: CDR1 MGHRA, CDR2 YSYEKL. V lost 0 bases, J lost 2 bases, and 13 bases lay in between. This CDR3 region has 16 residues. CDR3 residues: CASSQEVYGGQETQYF. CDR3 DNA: TGCGCCAGCAGCCAAGAAGTTTACGGCGGGCAAGAGACCCAGTACTTC.

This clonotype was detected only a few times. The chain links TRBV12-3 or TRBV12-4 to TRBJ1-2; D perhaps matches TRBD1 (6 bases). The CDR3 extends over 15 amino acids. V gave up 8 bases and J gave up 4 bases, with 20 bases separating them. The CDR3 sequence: CASGRTGPGAYGYTF. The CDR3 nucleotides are TGTGCCAGCGGTAGAACAGGGCCGGGAGCCTATGGCTACACCTTC.

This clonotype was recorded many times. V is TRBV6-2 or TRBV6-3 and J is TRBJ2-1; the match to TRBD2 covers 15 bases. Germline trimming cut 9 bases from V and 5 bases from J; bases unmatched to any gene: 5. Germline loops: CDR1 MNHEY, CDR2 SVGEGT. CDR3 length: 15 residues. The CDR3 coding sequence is TGTGCCAGTTGGGGACTAGCGGGAGGTGACAATGAGCAGTTCTTC. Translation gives CASWGLAGGDNEQFF.

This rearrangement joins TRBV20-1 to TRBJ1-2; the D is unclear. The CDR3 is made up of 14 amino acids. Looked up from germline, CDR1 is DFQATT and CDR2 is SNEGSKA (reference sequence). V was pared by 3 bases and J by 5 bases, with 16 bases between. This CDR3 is CSASSPRRHYGYTF. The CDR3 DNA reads TGCAGTGCTAGCTCTCCACGCCGTCATTATGGCTACACCTTC.

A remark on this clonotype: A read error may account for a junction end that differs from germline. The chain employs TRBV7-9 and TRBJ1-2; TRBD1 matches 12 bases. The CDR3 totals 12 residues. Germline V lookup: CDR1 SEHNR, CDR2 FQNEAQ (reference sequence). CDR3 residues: CASTQGTGGFTF. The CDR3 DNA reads TGTGCCAGCACACAGGGGACAGGGGGCTTCACCTTC.

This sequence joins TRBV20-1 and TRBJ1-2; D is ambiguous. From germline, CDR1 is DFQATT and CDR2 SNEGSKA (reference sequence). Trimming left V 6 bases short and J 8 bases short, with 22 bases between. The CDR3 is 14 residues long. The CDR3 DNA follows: TGCAGTGCAGACCCTTGGACTAGGGAGCGGGGCTACACCTTC. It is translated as CSADPWTRERGYTF.